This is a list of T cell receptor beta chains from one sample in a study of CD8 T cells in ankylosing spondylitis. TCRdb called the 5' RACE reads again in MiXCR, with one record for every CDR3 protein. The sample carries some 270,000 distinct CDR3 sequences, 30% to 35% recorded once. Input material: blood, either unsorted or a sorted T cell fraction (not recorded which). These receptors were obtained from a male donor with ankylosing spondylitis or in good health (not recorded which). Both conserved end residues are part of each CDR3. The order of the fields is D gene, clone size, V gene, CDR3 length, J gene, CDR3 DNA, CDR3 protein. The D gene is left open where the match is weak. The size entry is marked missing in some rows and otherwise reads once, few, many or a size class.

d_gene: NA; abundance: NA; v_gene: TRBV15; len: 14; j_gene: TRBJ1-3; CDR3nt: TGTGCCACCAGCTTGCAGGGTACTGGAAACACCATATATTTT; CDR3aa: CATSLQGTGNTIYF
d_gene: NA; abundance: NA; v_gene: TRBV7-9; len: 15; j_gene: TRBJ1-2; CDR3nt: TGTGCCAGCAGCTTACCGGGTAGGGCCAACTATGGCTACACCTTC; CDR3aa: CASSLPGRANYGYTF
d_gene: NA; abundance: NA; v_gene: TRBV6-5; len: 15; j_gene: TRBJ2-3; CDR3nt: TGTGCCAGCAGTTACGGGACGGCTAGCACAGATACGCAGTATTTT; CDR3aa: CASSYGTASTDTQYF
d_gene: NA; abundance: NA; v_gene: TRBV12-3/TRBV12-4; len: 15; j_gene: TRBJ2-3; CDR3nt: TGTGCCAGCAGTTTTGGGGGACCGACGACAGATACGCAGTATTTT; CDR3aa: CASSFGGPTTDTQYF
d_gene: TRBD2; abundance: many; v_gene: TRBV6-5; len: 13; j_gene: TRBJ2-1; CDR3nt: TGTGCCAGCAGTTATCGGGGGGGCAATGAGCAGTTCTTC; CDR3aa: CASSYRGGNEQFF
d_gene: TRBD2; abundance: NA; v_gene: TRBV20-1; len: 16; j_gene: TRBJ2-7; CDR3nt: TGCAGTGCTCCGGGACTAGGCCCACGGTTGGGGGTCGAGCAGTACTTC; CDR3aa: CSAPGLGPRLGVEQYF
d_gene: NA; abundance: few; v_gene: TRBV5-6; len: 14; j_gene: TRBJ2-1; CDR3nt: TGTGCCAGCAGAGAGTTCGCCGATAACAATGAGCAGTTCTTC; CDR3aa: CASREFADNNEQFF
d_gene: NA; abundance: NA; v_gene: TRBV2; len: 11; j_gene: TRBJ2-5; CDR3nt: TGTGCCAGCAGGGGGGTAGAGACCCAGTACTTC; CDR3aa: CASRGVETQYF
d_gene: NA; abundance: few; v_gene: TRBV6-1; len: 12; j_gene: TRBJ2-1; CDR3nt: TGTGCCAGCAGTACCATTAGGGATGAGCAGTTCTTC; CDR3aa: CASSTIRDEQFF
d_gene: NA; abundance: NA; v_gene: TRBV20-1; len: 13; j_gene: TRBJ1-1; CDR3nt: TGCAGTGCTAGAGATTTTGGGAACACTGAAGCTTTCTTT; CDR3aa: CSARDFGNTEAFF
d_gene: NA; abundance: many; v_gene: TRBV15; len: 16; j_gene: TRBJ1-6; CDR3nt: TGTGCCACCAGCGACCGGGAGGGCTACTATAATTCACCCCTCCACTTT; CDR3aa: CATSDREGYYNSPLHF
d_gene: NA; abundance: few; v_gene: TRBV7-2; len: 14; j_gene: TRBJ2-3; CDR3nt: TGTGCCAGCAGCTTAGTAGTCGACTCAGATACGCAGTATTTT; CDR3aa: CASSLVVDSDTQYF
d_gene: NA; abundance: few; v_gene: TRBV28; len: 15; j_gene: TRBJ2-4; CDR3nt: TGTGCCAGCAGCCTGGGTGCTCCGGCCAAAAACATTCAGTACTTC; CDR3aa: CASSLGAPAKNIQYF
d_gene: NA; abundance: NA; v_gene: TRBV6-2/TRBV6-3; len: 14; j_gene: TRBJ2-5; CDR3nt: TGTGCCAGCACTCACGGGAGCGATAAAGAGACCCAGTACTTC; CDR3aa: CASTHGSDKETQYF
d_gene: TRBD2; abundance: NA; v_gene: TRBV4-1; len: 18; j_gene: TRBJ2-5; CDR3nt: TGCGCCAGCAGCCCACCTGAGACTAGCGGGGGGCTCGGGGAGACCCAGTACTTC; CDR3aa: CASSPPETSGGLGETQYF
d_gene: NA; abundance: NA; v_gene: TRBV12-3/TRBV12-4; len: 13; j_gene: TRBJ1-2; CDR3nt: TGTGCCAGCAGTTTGGGCAGGGAGCTTGGCTACACCTTC; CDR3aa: CASSLGRELGYTF
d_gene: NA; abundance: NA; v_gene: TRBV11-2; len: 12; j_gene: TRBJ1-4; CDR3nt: TGTGCCAGCAGCTTTGACCGGGACCCTCCCAACTTT; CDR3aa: CASSFDRDPPNF
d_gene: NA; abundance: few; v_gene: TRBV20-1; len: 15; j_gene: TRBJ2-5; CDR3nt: TGCAGTGCTAGAGATGGGGAGGCAGGGGGAGAGACCCAGTACTTC; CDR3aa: CSARDGEAGGETQYF